The 27 T cell receptor beta chains in this list originate from one sample, sequenced in a study of blood T cell repertoires in COVID-19. Clones were read by immunoSEQ multiplex PCR, and TCRdb kept only the in-frame ones, dropping some. Here the sample spans about 160,000 clones, approximately 92% being singletons. Specimen: peripheral blood. These receptors were taken from a man aged 25-45 years with COVID-19, enrolled during active disease.

This chain links TRBV7-3 with TRBJ2-5, with a possible D match to TRBD2 (5 bases). The CDR3 loop spans 17 amino acids. Germline-derived CDR1 and CDR2 are SGHTA and FQGTGA. Trimming removed 1 base at V and 5 bases at J, with 20 bases between. The DNA of the CDR3 is TGTGCCAGCAGCTTAAGATCGGCGGCGACCGGGAAGGAGACCCAGTACTTC. It specifies CASSLRSAATGKETQYF. Filled out from reference TRBV7-3 and TRBJ2-5, the complete variable domain reads GAGVSQTPSNKVTEKGKYVELRCDPISGHTALYWYRQSLGQGPEFLIYFQGTGAADDSGLPNDRFFAVRPEGSVSTLKIQRTERGDSAVYLCASSLRSAATGKETQYFGPGTRLLVL.

CDR3 bases: TGTGCCAGTAACGACAGGTTGCACACTGAAGCTTTCTTT. It codes for CASNDRLHTEAFF. The chain joins TRBV19 to TRBJ1-1, with D tentatively TRBD1 (6 bases). V lost 7 bases to trimming and J lost 3 bases, with 12 bases between them. The germline V gene has CDR1 LNHDA and CDR2 SQIVND (reference sequence). The CDR3 spans 13 residues. Variable domain in full (rest from reference TRBV19 and TRBJ1-1): DGGITQSPKYLFRKEGQNVTLSCEQNLNHDAMYWYRQDPGQGLRLIYYSQIVNDFQKGDIAEGYSVSREKKESFPLTVTSAQKNPTAFYLCASNDRLHTEAFFGQGTRLTVV.

The gene calls are TRBV28 and TRBJ1-5; tentatively, D is TRBD1 (6 bases). The CDR3 extends over 14 amino acids. V lost 6 bases to trimming and J lost 5 bases, with 14 bases between them. Germline values: CDR1 MDHEN, CDR2 SYDVKM. The DNA for the CDR3 is TGTGCCAGCAGCCAATCGAGGGGGTATCAGCCCCAGCATTTT. It encodes CASSQSRGYQPQHF.

The chain links TRBV2 to TRBJ1-2, with 8 positions matching TRBD1. The length of the CDR3 is 18 residues. Trimming cost V 2 bases and J 4 bases; bases outside gene matches: 15. CDR1 and CDR2 from the germline V gene are SNHLY and FYNNEI. CDR3 residues: CASSEPAPHQGASYGYTF. In nucleotides, the CDR3 is TGTGCCAGCAGTGAACCGGCCCCCCATCAGGGGGCATCCTATGGCTACACCTTC.

This chain connects TRBV7-9 to TRBJ2-7; 8 positions agree with TRBD1. This CDR3 has 14 amino acids. V lost 1 base and J lost 6; bases outside the gene matches: 5. Germline V gene lookup returns CDR1 SEHNR and CDR2 FQNEAQ (reference sequence). The CDR3: CASSLGRGRGEQYF. The CDR3 nucleotides are TGTGCCAGCAGCTTAGGCAGGGGGCGCGGCGAGCAGTACTTC.

The genes are TRBV19 and TRBJ1-6, with D tentatively TRBD1 (6 bases). In germline, CDR1 is LNHDA, CDR2 SQIVND (reference sequence). Trimming pared 7 bases from V and 3 bases from J, leaving 16 bases between. There are 16 residues in the CDR3. This CDR3 reads CASTGNRDNYNSPLHF. Written as DNA, the CDR3 is TGTGCCAGTACGGGAAACCGGGACAACTATAATTCACCCCTCCACTTT.

In the case of this clone: A read error may account for a junction end that differs from germline. The chain recombines TRBV5-1 with TRBJ1-3; D not resolved. Germline CDR1 SGHRS, CDR2 YFSETQ. This CDR3 spans 14 amino acids. The chain's CDR3 is CASSLVQLGDTIYF. The CDR3 DNA reads TGCGCCAGCAGCTTGGTTCAGCTTGGAGACACCATATATTTT.

This chain joins TRBV5-4 and TRBJ2-7; a possible D gene is TRBD1 (7 bases). Deletions cut 3 bases from V and 2 bases from J, with 12 bases between. Germline CDR1 and CDR2: SGHNT and YYREEE (reference sequence). This CDR3 comprises 14 residues. The CDR3 region has the DNA TGTGCCAGCAGCTGGGGGGACAGACCCTACGAGCAGTACTTC. Translated, it gives CASSWGDRPYEQYF.

This clone has only a few counts. The V call is TRBV18, the J call TRBJ1-2; TRBD1 matches at 8 bases. The trim removed 3 bases at V and 5 bases at J, leaving 8 bases unmatched. The CDR3 contains 15 residues. Germline V gene sequence: CDR1 KGHSH, CDR2 LQKENI. As DNA, the CDR3 is TGTGCCAGCTCACCTGCGGCAGGGGGCGAATATGGCTACACCTTC. This encodes CASSPAAGGEYGYTF.

The chain recombines TRBV21-1 with TRBJ2-2; the table assigns TRBD1, which was not confirmed against the DNA. TRBV21-1 is listed as a pseudogene. The CDR3 contains 18 residues. The CDR3 is CASSNPDRSRTYTGELFF. The CDR3 DNA reads as TGTGCCAGCAGCAATCCCGACAGGAGCCGCACTTACACCGGGGAGCTGTTTTTT.

This clone was picked up one time. The rearrangement joins TRBV29-1 to TRBJ2-1, with 8 bases fitting TRBD1. V shed 3 bases, J shed 0 bases, and the junction held 1 base outside the gene matches. CDR1 is SQVTM, CDR2 ANQGSEA, per germline. The CDR3 spans 14 residues. CDR3 nucleotides: TGCAGCGTTGATGGACAGGGCTCCTACAATGAGCAGTTCTTC. Translated, it gives CSVDGQGSYNEQFF.

In DNA form, the CDR3 reads TGTGCCAGCAGTTTTGTAGGGGAGCTGTTTTTT. Translated, it gives CASSFVGELFF. V gene TRBV28 combines with J gene TRBJ2-2; D not certain. Trimming removed 3 bases at V and 8 bases at J, with 4 bases between. The CDR3 loop spans 11 amino acids. Looked up from germline, CDR1 is MDHEN and CDR2 is SYDVKM. Full variable domain (missing parts from reference TRBV28 and TRBJ2-2): DVKVTQSSRYLVKRTGEKVFLECVQDMDHENMFWYRQDPGLGLRLIYFSYDVKMKEKGDIPEGYSVSREKKERFSLILESASTNQTSMYLCASSFVGELFFGEGSRLTVL.

The sample holds one count of this clone. This chain uses TRBV11-2 with TRBJ2-7; maybe TRBD1 (6 bases). This CDR3 comprises 16 residues. V was cut by 2 bases and J by 1 base, with 15 bases left in between. The germline gives CDR1 SGHAT, CDR2 FQNNGV. The CDR3 protein is CASSLPDRAISYEQYF. The CDR3 region has the DNA TGTGCCAGCAGCTTACCGGACAGAGCCATTTCCTACGAGCAGTACTTC.

This chain uses TRBV7-9 with TRBJ1-1; D not resolved. Per germline, CDR1 SEHNR and CDR2 FQNEAQ (reference sequence). This CDR3 has 13 residues. V lost 2 bases and J lost 2, with 6 bases in between. The CDR3 is CASSLPLNTEAFF. The CDR3, as DNA: TGTGCCAGCAGCTTACCCCTTAACACTGAAGCTTTCTTT.

The chain uses TRBV3-1 (or the pseudogene TRBV3-2) and TRBJ1-6; D is possibly TRBD1 (6 bases). V lost 0 bases to trimming and J lost 2 bases, with 11 bases between them. There are 17 residues in the CDR3. The germline gives CDR1 LGHDT, CDR2 YNNKEL (reference sequence). CDR3 amino acids: CASSQDPGQTYNSPLHF. The CDR3 DNA follows: TGTGCCAGCAGCCAAGATCCTGGACAGACCTATAATTCACCCCTCCACTTT.

The rearrangement joins TRBV6-2 or TRBV6-3 to TRBJ1-2, with D possibly TRBD1 on 6 matching bases. V was cut by 0 bases and J by 8 bases, with 10 bases left in between. CDR3 length equals 13 residues. The germline gives CDR1 MNHEY, CDR2 SVGEGT. For the CDR3, the DNA is TGTGCCAGCAGTTACTCGCGCGGACAGGGCTACACCTTC. Protein: CASSYSRGQGYTF.

This clone was seen more than once but under ten times. This chain uses TRBV5-1 with TRBJ1-3; 8 nucleotides agree with TRBD1. The ends lost 4 bases at V and 2 bases at J; junction bases unmatched: 11. CDR3 size: 17 residues. From germline, CDR1 is SGHRS and CDR2 YFSETQ. Here the CDR3 DNA reads TGCGCCAGCAGCCAATGGACAGGGTTGATGACTGGAAACACCATATATTTT. It specifies CASSQWTGLMTGNTIYF.

The chain carries TRBV29-1 and TRBJ1-2; 8 bases match TRBD1. V shed 5 bases and J 6 bases; nucleotides not matched to a gene: 5. There are 12 residues in the CDR3. The V gene's germline CDR1 is SQVTM and CDR2 ANQGSEA. In nucleotides, the CDR3 is TGCAGCGTTTCTGACAGGGGACATGGCTACACCTTC. Translation gives CSVSDRGHGYTF.

The chain uses TRBV10-3 and TRBJ1-1; TRBD1 matches 11 bases. The CDR3 is 17 residues long. J gave up 0 bases and V 2 bases, and 5 bases lay outside the gene matches. CDR1 is ENHRY and CDR2 is SYGVKD in the germline V gene. The CDR3, as DNA: TGTGCCATCAGTGAGGGACAGGGGGCCTTCATGAACACTGAAGCTTTCTTT. This codes for CAISEGQGAFMNTEAFF.

The gene calls are TRBV6-5 and TRBJ1-2; 8 nucleotides match TRBD1. J lost 4 bases, V lost 0 bases, and 4 bases had no gene match. Germline CDR1 MNHEY, CDR2 SVGAGI. This CDR3 has 15 amino acids. CDR3 nucleotides: TGTGCCAGCAGTTACTCCCAGGGGGCGATCTATGGCTACACCTTC. This encodes CASSYSQGAIYGYTF.

The rearrangement links TRBV19 to TRBJ1-5; 8 bases are shared with TRBD1. V lost 10 bases and J lost 1; bases outside the gene matches: 12. The CDR3 length is 16 residues. Germline CDR1 and CDR2: LNHDA and SQIVND (reference sequence). As DNA, the CDR3 is TGTGCCACACTCACCGGCGACAGGGGAAGCAATCAGCCCCAGCATTTT. It codes for CATLTGDRGSNQPQHF. The variable domain in full, with the rest retrieved from reference TRBV19 and TRBJ1-5, is DGGITQSPKYLFRKEGQNVTLSCEQNLNHDAMYWYRQDPGQGLRLIYYSQIVNDFQKGDIAEGYSVSREKKESFPLTVTSAQKNPTAFYLCATLTGDRGSNQPQHFGDGTRLSIL.

V is TRBV27 and J is TRBJ1-5, with D possibly matching TRBD1 (6 bases). The CDR3 has 14 amino acids. V shed 3 bases and J shed 5 bases, with 11 bases lying between them. CDR1 is MNHEY and CDR2 is SMNVEV in the germline V gene (reference sequence). The CDR3 DNA reads as TGTGCCAGCAGTTTGGACAGCCACTATCAGCCCCAGCATTTT. It translates to CASSLDSHYQPQHF.

The chain is built from TRBV7-9 and TRBJ2-2, with TRBD2 identical over 15 bases. This CDR3 spans 19 amino acids. Trimming took 5 bases from V and 2 from J; bases not matched to a gene: 9. Germline V gene lookup returns CDR1 SEHNR and CDR2 FQNEAQ (reference sequence). The CDR3 region has the DNA TGTGCCAGCAGCACTATTGGGACTAGCGGGAGGACTAACACCGGGGAGCTGTTTTTT. Translated, it gives CASSTIGTSGRTNTGELFF.

The chain employs TRBV10-3 and TRBJ2-3, with D possibly being TRBD2 (5 bases). Germline values: CDR1 ENHRY, CDR2 SYGVKD. V shed 11 bases and J shed 0 bases, with 15 bases lying between them. The CDR3 is 14 residues long. CDR3 loop: CASQRIHSTDTQYF. The CDR3 DNA reads TGTGCCTCCCAGCGGATCCATAGCACAGATACGCAGTATTTT.

The chain couples TRBV5-4 to TRBJ1-1; a weak D match, TRBD1 (5 bases). CDR1 and CDR2 from the germline V gene are SGHNT and YYREEE (reference sequence). The V and J ends lost 2 bases and 11 bases respectively, with 16 bases between them. The CDR3 runs to 13 residues. This CDR3 reads CASSLQGAIEAFF. The CDR3 nucleotides read TGTGCCAGCAGCTTACAAGGGGCGATAGAGGCTTTCTTT. Based on the CDR3 plus reference TRBV5-4 and TRBJ1-1, the full variable domain is ETGVTQSPTHLIKTRGQQVTLRCSSQSGHNTVSWYQQALGQGPQFIFQYYREEENGRGNFPPRFSGLQFPNYSSELNVNALELDDSALYLCASSLQGAIEAFFGQGTRLTVV.

V is TRBV10-3 and J is TRBJ2-7; no clear D gene. Germline V lookup: CDR1 ENHRY, CDR2 SYGVKD. CDR3 size: 15 residues. The germline V and J ends were trimmed by 6 bases and 1 base, with 16 bases remaining between them. The CDR3 is CAIRARADASYEQYF. The CDR3, as DNA: TGTGCCATCAGGGCCCGTGCTGATGCATCCTACGAGCAGTACTTC.

As for this clone: Other DNA sequences in this sample translate to the same CDR3. V is TRBV19 and J is TRBJ1-1; TRBD1 agrees at 9 bases. The CDR3 runs to 15 residues. V was clipped by 3 bases and J by 2 bases; unmatched bases: 4. Germline V gene lookup returns CDR1 LNHDA and CDR2 SQIVND (reference sequence). CDR3: CASSIRTGGNTEAFF. The CDR3 region has the DNA TGTGCCAGTAGTATTCGAACAGGGGGCAACACTGAAGCTTTCTTT.